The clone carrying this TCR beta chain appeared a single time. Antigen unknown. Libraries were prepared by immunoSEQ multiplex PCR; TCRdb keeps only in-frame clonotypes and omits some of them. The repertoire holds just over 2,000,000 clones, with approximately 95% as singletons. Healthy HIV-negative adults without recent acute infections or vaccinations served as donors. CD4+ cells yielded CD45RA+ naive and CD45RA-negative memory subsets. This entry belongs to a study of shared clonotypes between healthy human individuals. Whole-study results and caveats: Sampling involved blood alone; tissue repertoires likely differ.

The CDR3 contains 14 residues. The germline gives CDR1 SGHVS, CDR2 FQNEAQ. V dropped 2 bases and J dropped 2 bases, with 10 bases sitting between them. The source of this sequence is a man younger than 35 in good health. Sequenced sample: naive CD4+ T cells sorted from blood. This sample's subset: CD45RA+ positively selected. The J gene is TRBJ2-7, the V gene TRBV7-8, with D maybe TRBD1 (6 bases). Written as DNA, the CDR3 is TGTGCCAGCAGCTTAAGGACAGTGACCTACGAGCAGTACTTC. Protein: CASSLRTVTYEQYF.